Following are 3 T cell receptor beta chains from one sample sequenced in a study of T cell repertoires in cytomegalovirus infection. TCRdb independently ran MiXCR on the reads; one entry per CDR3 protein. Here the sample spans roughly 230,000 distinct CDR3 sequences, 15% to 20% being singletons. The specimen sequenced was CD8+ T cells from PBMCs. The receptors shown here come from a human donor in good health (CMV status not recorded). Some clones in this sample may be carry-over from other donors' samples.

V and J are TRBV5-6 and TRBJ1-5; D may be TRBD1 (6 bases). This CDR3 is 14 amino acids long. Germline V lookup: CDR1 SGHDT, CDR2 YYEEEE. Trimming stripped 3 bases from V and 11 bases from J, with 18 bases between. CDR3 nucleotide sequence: TGTGCCAGCAGCTCAGGGACACACCTTGAGGCCCAGCATTTT. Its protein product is CASSSGTHLEAQHF.

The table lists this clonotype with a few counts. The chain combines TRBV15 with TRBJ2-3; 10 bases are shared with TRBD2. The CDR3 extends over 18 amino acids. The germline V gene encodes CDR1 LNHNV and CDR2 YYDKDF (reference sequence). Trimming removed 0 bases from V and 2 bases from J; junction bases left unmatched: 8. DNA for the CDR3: TGTGCCACCAGCAGAGATTGGACTAGCGGAGATTACACAGATACGCAGTATTTT. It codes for CATSRDWTSGDYTDTQYF.

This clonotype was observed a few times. CDR3 loop: CASSPGTGGAGSYGYTF. CDR3 nucleotides: TGCGCCAGCAGCCCCGGGACAGGGGGCGCAGGGAGCTATGGCTACACCTTC. The chain carries TRBV4-1 and TRBJ1-2, with 12 bases fitting TRBD1. The germline CDR1 and CDR2 sequences are MGHRA and YSYEKL. The CDR3 has 17 amino acids. Unmatched junction bases numbered 10, after V lost 4 bases and J lost 4 bases.